The 19 T cell receptor beta chains below all came from one sample that was sequenced in a study of CD8+CD57+ T cells in acquired aplastic anemia. Patients chosen for sequencing had CD8+CD57+ cells that had expanded, as shown by flow cytometry. Genomic DNA, the template, was used for profiling of the TCR beta VDJ and CDR3. In TCRdb, the reads were re-called with MiXCR into one record per CDR3 protein. The sample carries a few hundred thousand distinct CDR3 sequences, over 40% recorded once. The sample was sorted CD4+, CD8+, or CD8+CD57+ T cells (not recorded which) from PBMCs. All receptors come from a human donor with aplastic anemia.

Worth noting for this clonotype: At one end, the junction sequence differs from germline, possibly due to a read error. The chain combines TRBV15 with TRBJ2-2; maybe TRBD2 (5 bases). The CDR3 is 14 residues long. CDR1 is LNHNV and CDR2 is YYDKDF in the germline V gene (reference sequence). The CDR3 is CATGAHQAAGELSF. The CDR3 DNA is TGTGCCACCGGCGCCCACCAGGCAGCCGGGGAGCTGTCTTTT.

There are a few counts of this clonotype. The gene calls are TRBV6-1 and TRBJ2-5, with 7 bases identical to TRBD1. The trim removed 7 bases at V and 2 bases at J, leaving 13 bases unmatched. This CDR3 is 16 amino acids long. The germline V gene encodes CDR1 MNHNS and CDR2 SASEGT. CDR3 sequence: CASTHRGSIEQETQYF. The CDR3 region has the DNA TGTGCCAGCACCCACAGGGGCTCGATCGAGCAAGAGACCCAGTACTTC.

V is TRBV7-2 and J is TRBJ2-5; 13 positions agree with TRBD2. Germline-derived CDR1 and CDR2 are SGHTA and FQGNSA. This CDR3 spans 17 amino acids. The V gene end was trimmed by 4 bases and the J gene end by 2 bases; junction bases not matched to a gene: 7. This CDR3 reads CASSSPGLAGEQETQYF. DNA of the CDR3: TGTGCCAGCAGCTCACCCGGACTAGCGGGAGAACAAGAGACCCAGTACTTC.

A note on this clonotype: This likely comes from a read error, as the CDR3 has no conserved phenylalanine or tryptophan at its end. V and J are TRBV20-1 and TRBJ2-3; D gene unclear. This CDR3 spans 10 amino acids. CDR1 is DFQATT and CDR2 is SNEGSKA in the germline V gene (reference sequence). Trimming removed 6 bases from V and 3 bases from J, with 4 bases in between. CDR3 region: CSASTDTQYL. CDR3 DNA: TGCAGTGCGAGTACAGATACGCAGTATCTG.

This clonotype was seen ten or more times. The chain links TRBV15 to TRBJ2-7, with D perhaps matching TRBD1 (6 bases). V dropped 0 bases and J dropped 5 bases, with 11 bases sitting between them. Germline loops: CDR1 LNHNV, CDR2 YYDKDF (reference sequence). The CDR3 consists of 14 residues. The CDR3 DNA is TGTGCCACCAGCAGAGAAGCAGGGGACGACGAGCAGTACTTC. Encoded protein: CATSREAGDDEQYF.

The chain uses TRBV5-6 and TRBJ2-7; 7 bases map to TRBD1. This CDR3 comprises 13 residues. V lost 4 bases, J lost 3 bases, and 4 bases stayed unmatched. Germline V gene sequence: CDR1 SGHDT, CDR2 YYEEEE. The DNA of the CDR3 is TGTGCCAGCAGCCCCAGGGGGTTCTACGAGCAGTACTTC. As protein: CASSPRGFYEQYF.

The chain has TRBV25-1 and TRBJ2-7, with a weak D call TRBD1 (5 bases). This CDR3 is 13 amino acids long. Germline values: CDR1 MGHDK, CDR2 SYGVNS. The ends were cut back, 6 bases at V and 5 bases at J, with 14 bases in the middle. Here the CDR3 reads CASSYSGFHEQYF. Written as DNA, the CDR3 is TGTGCCAGCAGCTACTCAGGGTTCCACGAGCAGTACTTC.

The chain couples TRBV20-1 to TRBJ2-7; D perhaps matches TRBD1 (6 bases). Per germline, CDR1 DFQATT and CDR2 SNEGSKA (reference sequence). Trimming left V 3 bases short and J 3 bases short, with 27 bases between. This CDR3 is built from 18 residues. The CDR3, as DNA: TGCAGTGCTAGTTCACCCACGATCAGACAGGACGGATTCTACGAGCAGTACTTC. Protein: CSASSPTIRQDGFYEQYF.

This clonotype was counted at least ten times. The V call is TRBV10-1, the J call TRBJ2-1; 7 nucleotides align to TRBD2. Germline values: CDR1 WNHNN, CDR2 SYGVQD (reference sequence). Trimming cost V 2 bases and J 4 bases; bases outside gene matches: 8. The CDR3 sequence is 16 residues long. In DNA form, the CDR3 reads TGCGCCAGCAGTGAGGCCGAGCGGGGCGGATACAATGAGCAGTTCTTC. Protein sequence: CASSEAERGGYNEQFF.

This clonotype was seen repeatedly, ten times or more. The chain uses TRBV6-5 and TRBJ1-1; 7 bases match TRBD1. The CDR3 is made up of 17 amino acids. The V gene end was trimmed by 0 bases and the J gene end by 0 bases; junction bases not matched to a gene: 7. CDR1 and CDR2 from the germline V gene are MNHEY and SVGAGI. CDR3 residues: CASSYSIGQGVNTEAFF. The CDR3 bases are TGTGCCAGCAGTTACTCGATCGGCCAGGGGGTGAACACTGAAGCTTTCTTT.

The chain couples TRBV5-1 to TRBJ2-3; 7 positions agree with TRBD2. The CDR3 is made up of 15 amino acids. Germline V gene sequence: CDR1 SGHRS, CDR2 YFSETQ. V trimming: 6 bases; J trimming: 0 bases; junction bases outside the gene matches: 7. As DNA, the CDR3 is TGCGCCAGCACCGAAGTCGGGGGGAGCACAGATACGCAGTATTTT. Its translation is CASTEVGGSTDTQYF.

The chain recombines TRBV3-1 with TRBJ2-2; D unclear. Germline V gene lookup returns CDR1 LGHDT and CDR2 YNNKEL (reference sequence). The length of the CDR3 is 13 residues. The V end was cut by 0 bases, the J end by 7 bases, with 6 bases between. This chain's CDR3 is CASSQDPFGELFF. The CDR3 DNA reads as TGTGCCAGCAGCCAAGATCCATTCGGGGAGCTGTTTTTT.

The V and J genes are TRBV29-1 and TRBJ2-1, with 8 bases fitting TRBD1. Per germline, CDR1 SQVTM and CDR2 ANQGSEA. Trimming took 7 bases from V and 8 from J; bases not matched to a gene: 7. The CDR3 is 12 residues long. The CDR3, as DNA: TGCAGCGGACGCAGGGGGCGGGATGAGCAGTTCTTC. Residues: CSGRRGRDEQFF.

The V call is TRBV9, the J call TRBJ1-6, with 9 nucleotides matching TRBD1. The junction had 6 bases not matched to a gene; V was cut back by 4 bases and J by 7 bases. Per germline, CDR1 SGDLS and CDR2 YYNGEE. CDR3 length: 15 residues. CDR3 protein: CASSYLTGGNSPLHF. In DNA, the CDR3 is TGTGCCAGCAGCTATCTGACAGGGGGAAATTCACCCCTCCACTTT.

There are a few counts of this clonotype. J is TRBJ1-6 and V is TRBV10-3; D gene ambiguous. This CDR3 is 11 amino acids long. The germline V and J ends were trimmed by 3 bases and 15 bases, with 9 bases remaining between them. Germline CDR1 ENHRY, CDR2 SYGVKD. CDR3 in DNA: TGTGCCATCAGTGAAGGGAGCTACCTCCACTTT. Protein: CAISEGSYLHF.

This clonotype was recorded at least ten times. V is TRBV7-9 and J is TRBJ2-1; TRBD1 might be the D (8 bases). The CDR3 length is 15 residues. Trimming took 4 bases from V and 5 from J, leaving 15 bases between them. CDR1 is SEHNR and CDR2 is FQNEAQ in the germline V gene (reference sequence). The CDR3 region has the DNA TGTGCCAGCAGCTCACAGGGGGGAGGGGACAATGAGCAGTTCTTC. It codes for CASSSQGGGDNEQFF.

Notes on this clonotype: An end of the junction does not agree with germline; a read error may underlie this. This rearrangement joins TRBV5-1 to TRBJ2-1; D gene unclear. This CDR3 is 12 amino acids long. In germline, CDR1 is SGHRS, CDR2 YFSETQ. CDR3 in amino acids: CASSLDLNELFF. The CDR3 DNA reads as TGCGCCAGCAGCTTGGATTTGAATGAGCTGTTCTTC.

This clonotype was picked up one time. This sequence joins TRBV7-9 and TRBJ1-6; weak D call: TRBD1 (5 bases). The germline V gene encodes CDR1 SEHNR and CDR2 FQNEAQ (reference sequence). V lost 5 bases and J lost 14, with 28 bases in between. The CDR3 length is 17 residues. The CDR3 sequence: CASSQETLTGTIGSLHF. CDR3 bases: TGTGCCAGCAGCCAAGAAACCCTAACCGGGACCATAGGGTCCCTCCACTTT.

The rearrangement links TRBV7-3 to TRBJ2-7; TRBD2 matches at 13 bases. Germline V gene sequence: CDR1 SGHTA, CDR2 FQGTGA. V gave up 5 bases and J gave up 1 base; unmatched junction bases: 14. The CDR3 runs to 19 residues. This CDR3 is CASSTTRGLAGAGSYEQYF. The CDR3 DNA reads TGTGCCAGCAGCACCACGCGAGGACTAGCGGGGGCGGGGTCCTACGAGCAGTACTTC.